This TCR beta chain was sequenced during a study of spatial heterogeneity in lung cancer. Study in general: Consistent detection of more beta-chain than alpha-chain sequences was observed.

Every TCR cDNA molecule bore a unique molecular identifier. TCRdb itself ran the 5' RACE reads through MiXCR, one entry per CDR3 protein. The sample records 60,000 to 90,000 distinct CDR3 sequences, about 8% being singletons. Time point described: sample taken at primary tumor resection. From tumor, nontumor lung or frozen PBMC, whole RNA was taken unsorted for sequencing. The sample in question was PBMCs, obtained at surgery. This TCR came from a male donor with early-stage non-small cell lung cancer.

CDR3 amino acids: CASSLGRLRGEAFF. For the CDR3, the DNA is TGTGCCAGCAGCTTAGGCAGGCTACGAGGAGAAGCTTTCTTT. This chain connects TRBV7-2 to TRBJ1-1; no definite D call. The germline V and J ends were trimmed by 1 base and 8 bases, with 14 bases remaining between them. The CDR3 totals 14 residues. Germline V gene sequence: CDR1 SGHTA, CDR2 FQGNSA.